Below, 12 T cell receptor beta chains from the same sample are listed, as sequenced in a study of T cells after yellow fever vaccination. TCRdb processed the 5' RACE reads anew with MiXCR; each CDR3 protein has one entry. The sample gives over 200,000 distinct CDR3 sequences, approximately 6.7% of which show up once; 0.8% to 1.2% is in the top ten. The starting material was CD4+ T cells sorted from PBMCs, obtained on the day of the yellow fever booster vaccination. All receptors derive from a man aged 30-40 years who received the YFV17D yellow fever vaccine.

This clonotype was counted ten times or more. The gene calls are TRBV5-1 and TRBJ2-5, with 8 bases fitting TRBD2. CDR1 is SGHRS and CDR2 is YFSETQ in the germline V gene. V shed 4 bases and J 1 base; nucleotides not matched to a gene: 9. This CDR3 contains 16 residues. CDR3 loop: CASSLLGLAVQETQYF. The CDR3 coding sequence is TGCGCCAGCAGCCTTCTCGGACTAGCAGTCCAAGAGACCCAGTACTTC. Full variable domain (outside the CDR3, taken from reference TRBV5-1 and TRBJ2-5): KAGVTQTPRYLIKTRGQQVTLSCSPISGHRSVSWYQQTPGQGLQFLFEYFSETQRNKGNFPGRFSGRQFSNSRSEMNVSTLELGDSALYLCASSLLGLAVQETQYFGPGTRLLVL.

This clonotype was observed a few times. The V gene is TRBV20-1, the J gene TRBJ2-5; D tentatively fits TRBD1 or TRBD2 (7 bases each). Trimming removed 5 bases at V and 5 bases at J, with 18 bases between. There are 14 residues in the CDR3. Germline V lookup: CDR1 DFQATT, CDR2 SNEGSKA (reference sequence). CDR3 nucleotides: TGCAGTGCTCCCAAGACAGGGCGGGGGGAGACCCAGTACTTC. Amino acids: CSAPKTGRGETQYF.

The CDR3 sequence: CASSLASQRRVLETQYF. The CDR3 DNA is TGTGCCAGCAGCTTGGCCAGCCAGCGCCGCGTGTTAGAGACCCAGTACTTC. The genes are TRBV5-6 and TRBJ2-5; D gene uncertain. V shed 0 bases and J shed 4 bases, with 19 bases lying between them. Germline assignment: CDR1 SGHDT and CDR2 YYEEEE. CDR3 size: 17 residues.

This sequence joins TRBV19 and TRBJ2-7; 12 positions agree with TRBD2. CDR3 size: 15 residues. V gave up 5 bases and J gave up 2 bases; unmatched junction bases: 4. The germline CDR1 and CDR2 sequences are LNHDA and SQIVND (reference sequence). In nucleotides, the CDR3 is TGTGCCAGTAGTTCGACTAGCGGGAGCCCCTACGAGCAGTACTTC. It specifies CASSSTSGSPYEQYF.

The chain has TRBV12-3 or TRBV12-4 and TRBJ1-1; the match to TRBD1 covers 9 bases. V shed 6 bases, J shed 11 bases, and the junction held 13 bases outside the gene matches. CDR3 length equals 14 residues. The CDR3 region is CASRNTGTGPGAFF. In DNA, the CDR3 is TGTGCCAGCAGAAACACCGGGACAGGGCCTGGGGCTTTCTTT.

This clonotype was observed many times. The CDR3 DNA reads TGTGCCAGCAGTTACTCACTCTCTTACAATGAGCAGTTCTTC. Amino acids: CASSYSLSYNEQFF. This chain uses TRBV6-2 or TRBV6-3 with TRBJ2-1, with unresolved D. Between the trimmed V and J ends, which lost 0 bases and 4 bases, there was a span of 7 bases. CDR1 and CDR2 from the germline V gene are MNHEY and SVGEGT. The CDR3 contains 14 residues.

This clonotype was counted between two and nine times. The chain employs TRBV12-3 or TRBV12-4 and TRBJ2-7; 7 positions match TRBD1. The CDR3 consists of 14 residues. V shed 3 bases and J 5 bases; nucleotides not matched to a gene: 7. The CDR3 coding sequence is TGTGCCAGCAGTTTGACAGGGTCCCCCAACGAGCAGTACTTC. The encoded protein is CASSLTGSPNEQYF.

CDR3 protein: CASSSRGAVDTQYF. For the CDR3, the DNA is TGTGCCAGCAGCTCTAGGGGGGCGGTAGATACGCAGTATTTT. The V gene is TRBV9, the J gene TRBJ2-3, with D perhaps assigned TRBD1 or TRBD2 (6 bases each). CDR1 and CDR2 from the germline V gene are SGDLS and YYNGEE. The CDR3 extends over 14 amino acids. V gave up 4 bases and J gave up 5 bases, with 14 bases separating them.

In its sample, this clonotype was seen many times. The gene calls are TRBV10-1 and TRBJ2-2, with D possibly TRBD1 on 5 matching bases. V lost 2 bases to trimming and J lost 0 bases, with 10 bases between them. CDR1 and CDR2 from the germline V gene are WNHNN and SYGVQD (reference sequence). The CDR3 consists of 16 residues. CDR3 residues: CASSEIWTPNTGELFF. In DNA form, the CDR3 reads TGCGCCAGCAGTGAGATTTGGACACCGAACACCGGGGAGCTGTTTTTT.

The CDR3 loop is CASSFTGAQHNEQFF. CDR3 bases: TGTGCCAGCAGCTTCACCGGGGCCCAACACAATGAGCAGTTCTTC. The rearrangement joins TRBV11-3 to TRBJ2-1; D may be TRBD1 or TRBD2 (5 bases each). Germline CDR1 reads SGHNT; CDR2 reads YENEEA. The CDR3 has 15 amino acids. The V and J ends lost 3 bases and 5 bases respectively, with 14 bases between them. The variable domain in full, with the rest retrieved from reference TRBV11-3 and TRBJ2-1, is EAGVVQSPRYKIIEKKQPVAFWCNPISGHNTLYWYLQNLGQGPELLIRYENEEAVDDSQLPKDRFSAERLKGVDSTLKIQPAELGDSAVYLCASSFTGAQHNEQFFGPGTRLTVL.

This clonotype was counted a few times. The chain combines TRBV20-1 with TRBJ2-7; 11 bases align to TRBD1. CDR1 DFQATT and CDR2 SNEGSKA come from the germline V gene (reference sequence). The CDR3 totals 13 residues. The trim removed 8 bases at V and 6 bases at J, leaving 9 bases unmatched. The CDR3 is CSLGGTGGLEQYF. CDR3 in DNA: TGCAGTCTCGGCGGGACAGGGGGTCTCGAGCAGTACTTC.

There are many counts of this clonotype. The rearrangement joins TRBV18 to TRBJ2-1, with a tentative D call TRBD2 (6 bases). Trimming pared 1 base from V and 7 bases from J, leaving 8 bases between. CDR3 length equals 13 residues. CDR1 KGHSH and CDR2 LQKENI come from the germline V gene. In nucleotides, the CDR3 is TGTGCCAGCTCACCACGCGGGGTGAATGAGCAGTTCTTC. Amino acids: CASSPRGVNEQFF.